A selection of T cell receptor beta chains follows, all from one sample in a study of blood T cell repertoires in COVID-19. TCRdb's copy holds only in-frame clones and misses some; the assay was immunoSEQ multiplex PCR. Of around 250,000 clones in the sample, approximately 82% are singletons; the top ten hold about 1.9%. Sequenced: peripheral blood. Source of these receptors: a woman of 80 years or more with acute or convalescent COVID-19. Both conserved end residues are trimmed from each CDR3. D genes are given only for firm matches. Size values are once, few and many counts, or a class for expanded clones, and some rows have none.

d_call j_call clone_size v_call cdr3_aa
. TRBJ2-3 . TRBV7-9 ASSLDKSTDTQY
TRBD2 TRBJ2-1 . TRBV5-4 ASSLAGGAGNEQF
TRBD1 TRBJ2-3 . TRBV27 ASSLDRGRDTQY
TRBD1 TRBJ1-2 . TRBV5-4 ASSSDMGQLSGYGYT
TRBD2 TRBJ2-7 . TRBV28 ASSLGLLGGGDPYEQY
. TRBJ2-7 . TRBV6-5 ASRTAGFSYEQY
. TRBJ1-2 few TRBV4-1 ASSQLSTGRFYGYT
TRBD2 TRBJ2-5 . TRBV10-3 AISTSGILKTQY
TRBD2 TRBJ2-3 . TRBV7-3 ASSSGTSGSTDTQY
. TRBJ2-4 . TRBV28 ASSGGAPNIQY
TRBD1 TRBJ1-2 . TRBV18 ASSPDRGANYGYT
. TRBJ1-1 once TRBV4-1 ASSQTEQRNTEAF
. TRBJ1-2 . TRBV7-9 ASSLEAARVEGYT
. TRBJ2-3 . TRBV30 AWSAQTTDTQY
. TRBJ2-3 . TRBV5-1 ASSLGGTSTDTQY
. TRBJ1-5 . TRBV19 ASSASQGLYQPQH
. TRBJ2-2 . TRBV18 ASSPGALVNTGELF
TRBD2 TRBJ2-7 . TRBV7-9 ASSTLAGGGSEQY
TRBD1 TRBJ2-3 once TRBV2 ASSYGGTGGTDTQY
. TRBJ2-3 . TRBV29-1 SVALNTDTQY
TRBD1 TRBJ2-7 . TRBV2 ASSKNRGPYEQY
. TRBJ2-7 . TRBV19 ASSGTRAYEQY